This T cell receptor beta chain was obtained from a study of shared clonotypes between healthy human individuals (TCRdb year 2020). Concerning the study at large: The cohort included a few men and a couple of women between 18 and 49 years of age. Leukapheresis yielded between about 0.85 and 10 billion PBMCs per donor. Different laboratories and diverse techniques were used to prepare libraries and sequence TCR repertoires, to increase sequencing depth and limit assay-specific biases. Blood TCR repertoires of about 5 healthy adults were deeply sequenced to estimate repertoire size and the extent of clonotype sharing between individuals. For each donor, CD4 naive and CD4 memory were each run on three plates, CD8 naive on two plates, and CD8 memory on one plate.

Summary of the overall study and its limitations: Approximately 4.8% of naive CD4, 3.5% of naive CD8, approximately 2% of memory CD4, and 0.4% of memory CD8 clonotypes were shared across several donors. Only blood was sampled, and tissue TCR repertoires likely differ from those in blood. Naive subsets generally had larger estimated clonotype richness than memory subsets did. Even with the large sequencing depth, rarefaction of the sorted-subset datasets indicated that sequencing was incomplete. Compared with non-shared clonotypes, clonotypes shared by all four sorted-subset donors had higher generation probabilities. Pairwise subsampling led to the expectation that sequencing depth would affect the degree of clonotype sharing among donors. The small number of donors limited the genetic and exposure-history diversity represented.

From cysteine to phenylalanine, the CDR3 is 13 amino acids long. Just CDR3 DNA is preserved here, 39 bases in frame from base 1. The germline V gene provides CDR1 KGHSH and CDR2 LQKENI. Deletion took 5 bases off V and 3 bases off J, with a span of 11 bases between the germline ends. Notes on this clone: Its antigen has not been determined. Per-base quality was not reported, and no clone a single base away is much larger than it.

Using the deep immunoSEQ assay, multiplex PCR amplified TCR CDR3 regions from genomic DNA. For each cell subset, the extracted genomic DNA was distributed evenly across all wells of several immunoSEQ 96-well plates, and each plate served as one replicate. Each replicate PCR for sorted subsets received about 180 ng genomic DNA, equal to about 29,000 T cell genomes. The purified libraries were quantified using a Qubit 3.0 fluorometer, sized with a Bioanalyzer 2100, and then quantified again using the KAPA Library Quantification kit. Every immunoSEQ 96-well plate was sequenced on a separate single-read 150-cycle Illumina NextSeq 550 flow cell. As for the original processing: The immunoSEQ output contained only junctional sequences without quality scores, so filtering could not match that applied to full-length reads. To assign V/J genes and CDR3, sequences were annotated using PyIR, a Python wrapper for IgBLAST v1.9, with IMGT germline references. Reads were removed for weak V/J assignments (E-value above 1e-6), missing CDR3, stop codons, out-of-frame junctions, or ambiguous translated residues. V3J clonotypes were defined as sequences sharing the same inferred V gene, J gene, and CDR3 amino acid sequence. Percentage overlap between repertoires was calculated by dividing the number of shared unique clonotypes by the size of the smaller repertoire. Richness of each repertoire was evaluated using RTK rarefaction, the Chao1 estimator, and Recon v2.1 estimates of unobserved clonotypes. Generation probabilities for all TCRbeta clonotypes obtained by the gDNA method from a handful of donors were computed using OLGA. The table was pulled from immuneACCESS by TCRdb, which kept in-frame rearrangements only. Such tables lose some clones; where checked, under half of the loss comes from unresolved V genes, and the rest has no known cause. V and J calls and clone size are those listed in that table; D and trimming were worked out from the DNA. This sample gives 2 million to 3 million clones in total; around nine tenths of them show up just once. The top ten hold around 0.14% of the sample.

The donors were healthy, HIV-negative adults with no recently reported acute infections or vaccinations. Every donor was a Caucasian adult residing in Nashville, Tennessee, USA. Magnetic negative selection was used to enrich CD4+ T cells, after which naive cells were positively selected on CD45RA and the negative fraction became the memory subset. After blood collection by leukapheresis, PBMCs were isolated using Ficoll-Histopaque density gradient centrifugation and then cryopreserved in the vapor phase of liquid nitrogen. Analytical flow cytometry was used to check the purity and quantity of every magnetically sorted T cell population. Genomic DNA was isolated from each sorted fraction and quantified by UV absorbance on a Nanodrop 2000c.

The rearranged segments are TRBV18 and TRBJ2-7; the best D guess is TRBD1, with 6 bases matching. The sample taken for sequencing was naive CD4+ T cells sorted from blood. What this sample's cell subset or site label stands for: CD45RA+ positively selected. The TCR comes from a young man in good health. The DNA reads TGTGCCAGCTCAGCGAAACAGGGCTACGAGCAGTACTTC. The resulting protein is CASSAKQGYEQYF.